This record covers a single T cell receptor (beta chain). Its specificity is not known. The CDR3 runs to 15 residues. The V gene's germline CDR1 is LNHNV and CDR2 YYDKDF (reference sequence). V trimming: 1 base; J trimming: 4 bases; junction bases outside the gene matches: 4. These data come from a study of tumor-infiltrating lymphocytes in localized non-small cell lung cancer. Study-wide background: The cohort mixed smokers and never-smokers, several histologies, and some post-neoadjuvant-chemotherapy samples. The study's findings and limits: Technical variation could not be separated from intratumor heterogeneity here. T-cell fraction did not differ between immunotypes IM1 and IM2. Tumors had more T cell infiltration than uninvolved lung, per TCRbeta sequencing and CD3 counts.

The table came from immunoSEQ multiplex PCR; TCRdb's copy has only in-frame clones and leaves some out. The sample records 21,000 or so clones, roughly 80% being singletons. The sequence came from a human donor with non-small cell lung cancer. The sample was lung tumor tissue. This chain joins TRBV15 and TRBJ1-2, with 9 bases aligning to TRBD1. This CDR3 reads CATSRAPGQGYGYTF. The CDR3, as DNA: TGTGCCACCAGCAGAGCCCCGGGACAGGGCTATGGCTACACCTTC.